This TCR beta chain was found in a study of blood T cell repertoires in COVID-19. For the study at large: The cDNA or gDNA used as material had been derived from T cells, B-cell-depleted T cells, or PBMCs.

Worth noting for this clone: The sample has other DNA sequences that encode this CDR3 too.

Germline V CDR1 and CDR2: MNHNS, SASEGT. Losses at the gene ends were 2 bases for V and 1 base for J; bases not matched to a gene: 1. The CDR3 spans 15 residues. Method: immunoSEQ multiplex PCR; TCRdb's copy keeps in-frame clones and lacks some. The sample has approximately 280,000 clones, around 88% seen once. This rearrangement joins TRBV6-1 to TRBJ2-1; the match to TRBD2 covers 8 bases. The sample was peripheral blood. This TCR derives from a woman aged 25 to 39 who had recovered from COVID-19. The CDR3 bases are TGTGCCAGCAGTGAACTAGCGGGTTCCTACAATGAGCAGTTCTTC. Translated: CASSELAGSYNEQFF.